Described below is a single T cell receptor (beta chain) sequence and its context. One end of the junction fails to match germline, which may point to a read error. With 60 Vbeta and 13 Jbeta primers, the PCR was carried out. Generated by immunoSEQ multiplex PCR, the TCRdb table keeps only in-frame clones and is missing some. The sample yields approximately 70,000 clones, 74% seen once. This record belongs to a study of cytomegalovirus exposure and HLA in healthy donors. Sample: PBMCs. This TCR came from a woman aged 60-70 years in good health and CMV-seropositive.

The CDR3 coding sequence is TGTGCCACCAGTGTAGGACAGGCGGAGACCCAGTACTTC. Protein sequence: CATSVGQAETQYF. The chain employs TRBV10-3 and TRBJ2-5, with 7 bases that match TRBD1. From germline, CDR1 is ENHRY and CDR2 SYGVKD. This CDR3 has 13 residues.